This entry concerns a single T cell receptor (beta chain). It was across several immunoSEQ plates that each subset's genomic DNA was evenly split. Data came from immunoSEQ multiplex PCR; TCRdb stores just in-frame clones and leaves some out. There are fewer than 650,000 clones in the sample; roughly four fifths occur only once, and roughly 13% lies in the top ten. This specimen comes from a study of shared clonotypes between healthy human individuals. The study drew all its donors from Caucasian adults living in Nashville, Tennessee. Each unsorted sample relied on 100 million or so PBMCs as its source of genomic DNA. The CDR3 contains 14 residues. Germline loops: CDR1 SGHNT, CDR2 YYREEE (reference sequence). V was trimmed by 2 bases and J by 6 bases, leaving 11 bases between them.

Sequencing used PBMCs. This clonotype originated in a woman in her thirties or forties in good health. Some clones in this sample may be carry-over from other donors' samples. J is TRBJ1-4 and V is TRBV5-4; D is unresolved. The CDR3 is CASSLQRSDEKLFF. The CDR3 DNA reads TGTGCCAGCAGCTTACAGCGAAGTGATGAAAAACTGTTTTTT.